This T cell receptor (beta chain) came from a study of cytomegalovirus exposure and HLA in healthy donors. This clone was detected only once. Its specificity is not known. Trimming took 0 bases from V and 2 from J, leaving 13 bases between them. The CDR3 consists of 16 residues. Germline assignment: CDR1 LNHDA and CDR2 SQIVND (reference sequence). Researchers ran the PCR with 60 Vbeta and 13 Jbeta primers. TCRdb's copy holds only in-frame clones and misses some; the assay was immunoSEQ multiplex PCR. The sample contains 200,000 to 250,000 clones, more than 80% of which appear only once. Study-level results: As immune exposure information, only CMV serostatus was available. The authors later found HLA-associated TCR beta chains more clonally expanded than equally common others.

The chain couples TRBV19 to TRBJ1-2; D is uncertain. This receptor was identified in a young man in good health and CMV-seronegative. Sequenced sample: PBMCs. The CDR3 is CASSIEGGIINYGYTF. In DNA, the CDR3 is TGTGCCAGTAGTATAGAGGGAGGGATAATCAACTATGGCTACACCTTC.